This T cell receptor (beta chain) stems from a study of control samples from healthy donors and cancer patients. The CDR3 sequence is 13 residues long. Trimming shortened V by 3 bases and J by 1 base, and 6 bases separated the two germline ends. In germline, CDR1 is MNHEY, CDR2 SMNVEV (reference sequence). The table came from immunoSEQ multiplex PCR; TCRdb's copy has only in-frame clones and leaves some out. The sample carries some 130,000 clones, just under 95% recorded once. The chain combines TRBV27 with TRBJ1-1; D gene ambiguous. The origin of this receptor is a man between 18 and 29 years old in good health. Sequencing used blood. Here the CDR3 DNA reads TGTGCCAGCAGTTTCTCAGGGAACACTGAAGCTTTCTTT. It specifies CASSFSGNTEAFF.